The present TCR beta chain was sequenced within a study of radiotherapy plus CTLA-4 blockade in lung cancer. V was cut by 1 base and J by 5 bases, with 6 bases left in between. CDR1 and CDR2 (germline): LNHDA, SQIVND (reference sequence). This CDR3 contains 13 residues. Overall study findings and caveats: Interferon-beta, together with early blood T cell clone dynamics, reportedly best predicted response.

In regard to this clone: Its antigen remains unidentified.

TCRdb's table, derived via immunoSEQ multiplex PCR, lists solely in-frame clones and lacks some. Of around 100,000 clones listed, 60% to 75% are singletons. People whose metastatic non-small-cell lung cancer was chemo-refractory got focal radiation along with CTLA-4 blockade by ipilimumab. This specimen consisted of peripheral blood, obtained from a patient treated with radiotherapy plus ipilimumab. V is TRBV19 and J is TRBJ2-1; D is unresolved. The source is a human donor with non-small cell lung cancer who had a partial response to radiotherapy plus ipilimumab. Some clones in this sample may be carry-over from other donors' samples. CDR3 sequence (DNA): TGTGCCAGTAGTATAGGCCGGGACAATGAGCAGTTCTTC. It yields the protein CASSIGRDNEQFF.